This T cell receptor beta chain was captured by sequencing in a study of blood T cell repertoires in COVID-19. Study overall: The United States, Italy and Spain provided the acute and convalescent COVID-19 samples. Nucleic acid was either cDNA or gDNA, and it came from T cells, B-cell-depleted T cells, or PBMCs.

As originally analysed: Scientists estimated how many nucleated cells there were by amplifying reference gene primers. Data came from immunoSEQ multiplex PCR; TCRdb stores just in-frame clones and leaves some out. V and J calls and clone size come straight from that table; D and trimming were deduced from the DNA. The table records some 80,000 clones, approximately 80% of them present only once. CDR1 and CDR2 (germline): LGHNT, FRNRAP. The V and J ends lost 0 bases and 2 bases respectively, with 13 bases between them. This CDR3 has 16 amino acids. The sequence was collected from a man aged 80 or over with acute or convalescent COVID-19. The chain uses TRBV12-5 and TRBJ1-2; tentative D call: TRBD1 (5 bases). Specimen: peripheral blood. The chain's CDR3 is CASGLVIAGMNYGYTF. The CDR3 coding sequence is TGTGCTAGTGGTTTGGTTATTGCAGGGATGAACTATGGCTACACCTTC.